These 10 T cell receptor beta chains share one sample of origin, sequenced in a study of cytomegalovirus exposure and HLA in healthy donors. Repertoires were generated with immunoSEQ multiplex PCR, while TCRdb's copy carries only in-frame clones and drops some. The data hold some 220,000 clones, with about 93% observed a single time. Source material: PBMCs. The receptors originated from a woman between 18 and 30 years old in good health and CMV-seronegative.

The V call is TRBV29-1, the J call TRBJ2-2; weak D call: TRBD2 (5 bases). Germline V gene lookup returns CDR1 SQVTM and CDR2 ANQGSEA. CDR3 size: 15 residues. V was pared by 3 bases and J by 5 bases, with 16 bases between. CDR3 amino acids: CSVESPLEETGELFF. CDR3 nucleotides: TGCAGCGTTGAGAGCCCTTTGGAGGAAACCGGGGAGCTGTTTTTT.

V usage is TRBV28 and J usage is TRBJ2-7; D unresolved. Trimming shortened V by 6 bases and J by 2 bases, and 14 bases separated the two germline ends. The length of the CDR3 is 14 residues. Germline V gene sequence: CDR1 MDHEN, CDR2 SYDVKM. CDR3 amino acids: CASRLTKATYEQYF. The CDR3 DNA sequence: TGTGCCAGCAGACTCACCAAAGCAACCTACGAGCAGTACTTC.

This clone has a handful of counts. The DNA for the CDR3 is TGCAGCGTTGACAGGGGGGTCCCTGAAGCTTTCTTT. Translation: CSVDRGVPEAFF. The rearrangement links TRBV29-1 to TRBJ1-1; 7 bases match TRBD1. CDR1 and CDR2 (germline): SQVTM, ANQGSEA. Trimming took 3 bases from V and 6 from J; bases not matched to a gene: 4. The CDR3 spans 12 residues.

In the case of this clone: Other DNA sequences in the sample encode the same CDR3. The chain employs TRBV5-1 and TRBJ1-2; a possible D gene is TRBD1 (6 bases). The length of the CDR3 is 13 residues. The germline gives CDR1 SGHRS, CDR2 YFSETQ. V was trimmed by 0 bases and J by 3 bases, leaving 6 bases between them. CDR3 residues: CASSLEGDYGYTF. The DNA for the CDR3 is TGCGCCAGCAGCTTGGAGGGGGACTATGGCTACACCTTC.

This chain links TRBV19 with TRBJ1-5, with 8 nucleotides matching TRBD1. Germline CDR1 is LNHDA and CDR2 is SQIVND (reference sequence). The CDR3 covers 15 residues. Trimming at V came to 3 bases and at J to 2 bases, leaving 3 bases not matched to a gene. The CDR3 spells CASSINRGGNQPQHF. The CDR3, as DNA: TGTGCCAGTAGTATTAACAGGGGGGGCAATCAGCCCCAGCATTTT.

The genes are TRBV4-1 and TRBJ2-7; unclear D gene. Germline V lookup: CDR1 MGHRA, CDR2 YSYEKL. The CDR3 spans 15 residues. The germline V and J ends were trimmed by 2 bases and 0 bases, with 11 bases remaining between them. CDR3: CASSQTEISSYEQYF. CDR3 in DNA: TGCGCCAGCAGCCAAACTGAGATCTCCTCCTACGAGCAGTACTTC.

The J gene is TRBJ1-3, the V gene TRBV4-2; D uncertain. CDR3 length equals 14 residues. Between the trimmed V and J ends, which lost 1 base and 6 bases, there was a span of 10 bases. Per the germline V gene, CDR1 is LGHNA and CDR2 is YNFKEQ. CDR3 in DNA: TGTGCCAGCAGCCAAGTGTCCAGCGTAAACACCATATATTTT. Its protein product is CASSQVSSVNTIYF.

J is TRBJ2-5 and V is TRBV6-1; D may be TRBD2 (6 bases). Germline V gives CDR1 MNHNS, CDR2 SASEGT. Deletions cut 7 bases from V and 9 bases from J, with 15 bases between. The CDR3 sequence is 12 residues long. CDR3 nucleotide sequence: TGTGCCAGCACCGGGGAGGTGATGCCCCAGTACTTC. As protein: CASTGEVMPQYF.

V usage is TRBV27 and J usage is TRBJ2-5; tentatively, D is TRBD1 (6 bases). CDR3 length equals 13 residues. V dropped 5 bases and J dropped 1 base, with 8 bases sitting between them. The V gene's germline CDR1 is MNHEY and CDR2 SMNVEV (reference sequence). The DNA of the CDR3 is TGTGCCAGCAGTCCACAGGGCCAAGAGACCCAGTACTTC. Its translation: CASSPQGQETQYF.

V usage is TRBV19 and J usage is TRBJ2-1, with 9 nucleotides matching TRBD2. This CDR3 has 14 residues. The V gene end was trimmed by 7 bases and the J gene end by 4 bases; junction bases not matched to a gene: 5. Germline lookup yields CDR1 LNHDA and CDR2 SQIVND (reference sequence). CDR3 DNA: TGTGCCAGTACTGTGACTAGCGGATACAATGAGCAGTTCTTC. Encoded protein: CASTVTSGYNEQFF.